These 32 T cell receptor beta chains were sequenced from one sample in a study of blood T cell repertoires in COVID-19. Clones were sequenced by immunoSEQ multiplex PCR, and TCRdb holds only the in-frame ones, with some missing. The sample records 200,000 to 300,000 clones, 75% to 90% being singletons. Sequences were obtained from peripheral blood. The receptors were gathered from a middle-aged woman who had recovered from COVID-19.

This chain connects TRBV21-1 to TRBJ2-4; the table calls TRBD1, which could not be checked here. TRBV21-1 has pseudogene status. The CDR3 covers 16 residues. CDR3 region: CASSPQKQGPGDIQYF. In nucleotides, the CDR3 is TGTGCCAGCAGCCCGCAAAAACAGGGGCCAGGGGACATTCAGTACTTC.

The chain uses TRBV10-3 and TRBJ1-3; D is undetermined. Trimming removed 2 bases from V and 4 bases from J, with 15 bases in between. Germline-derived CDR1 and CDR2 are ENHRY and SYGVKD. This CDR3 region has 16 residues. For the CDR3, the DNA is TGTGCCATCAGTGAGACGAGGGCCCCTCAAGGAAACACCATATATTTT. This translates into CAISETRAPQGNTIYF.

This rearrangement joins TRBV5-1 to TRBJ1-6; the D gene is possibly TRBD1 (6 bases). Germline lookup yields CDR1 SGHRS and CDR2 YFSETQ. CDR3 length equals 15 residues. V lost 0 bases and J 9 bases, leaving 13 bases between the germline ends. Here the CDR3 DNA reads TGCGCCAGCAGCTTGGGGCCAGGGGATGGTTCACCCCTCCACTTT. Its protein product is CASSLGPGDGSPLHF. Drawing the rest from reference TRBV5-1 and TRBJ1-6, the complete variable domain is KAGVTQTPRYLIKTRGQQVTLSCSPISGHRSVSWYQQTPGQGLQFLFEYFSETQRNKGNFPGRFSGRQFSNSRSEMNVSTLELGDSALYLCASSLGPGDGSPLHFGNGTRLTVT.

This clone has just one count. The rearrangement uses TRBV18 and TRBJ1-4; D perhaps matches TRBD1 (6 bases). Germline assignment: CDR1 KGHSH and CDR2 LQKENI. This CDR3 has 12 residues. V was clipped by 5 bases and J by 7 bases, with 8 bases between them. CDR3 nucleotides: TGTGCCAGCTCAACGACAGGTGAAAAACTGTTTTTT. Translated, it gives CASSTTGEKLFF.

The CDR3 bases are TGTGCCAGTAGTCTAGCAGGACAGTTCCCAGGGGAGCAGTACTTC. Its protein is CASSLAGQFPGEQYF. This chain joins TRBV19 and TRBJ2-7; maybe TRBD1 (6 bases). V was pared by 5 bases and J by 7 bases, with 21 bases between. The germline V gene encodes CDR1 LNHDA and CDR2 SQIVND (reference sequence). The CDR3 has 15 amino acids.

CDR3 coding DNA: TGTGCCAGCAGCTCCCTTGGACTAGCGGGGGCCTTGAACACCGGGGAGCTGTTTTTT. Amino acid sequence: CASSSLGLAGALNTGELFF. The chain employs TRBV5-6 and TRBJ2-2; TRBD2 matches 13 bases. CDR1 is SGHDT, CDR2 YYEEEE, per germline. V shed 3 bases and J 1 base; nucleotides not matched to a gene: 9. The CDR3 covers 19 residues.

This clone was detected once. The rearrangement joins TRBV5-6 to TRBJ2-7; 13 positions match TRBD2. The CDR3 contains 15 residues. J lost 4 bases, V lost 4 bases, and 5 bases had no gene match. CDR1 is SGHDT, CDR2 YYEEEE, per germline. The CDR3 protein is CASSPTSGGTYEQYF. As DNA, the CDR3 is TGTGCCAGCAGCCCGACTAGCGGGGGGACGTACGAGCAGTACTTC.

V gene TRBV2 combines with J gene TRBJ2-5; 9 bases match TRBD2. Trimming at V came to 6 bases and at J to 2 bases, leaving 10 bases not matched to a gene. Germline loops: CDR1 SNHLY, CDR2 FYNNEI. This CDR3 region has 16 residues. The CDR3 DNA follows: TGTGCCAGCAGCCCCGGTAATAGCGGGGGACAAGAGACCCAGTACTTC. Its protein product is CASSPGNSGGQETQYF.

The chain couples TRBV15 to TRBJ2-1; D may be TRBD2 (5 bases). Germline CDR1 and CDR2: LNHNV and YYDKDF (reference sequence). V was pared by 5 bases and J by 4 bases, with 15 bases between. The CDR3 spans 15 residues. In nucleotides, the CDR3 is TGTGCCACCAGCTGGAGCCGGGGAAGTTACAATGAGCAGTTCTTC. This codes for CATSWSRGSYNEQFF.

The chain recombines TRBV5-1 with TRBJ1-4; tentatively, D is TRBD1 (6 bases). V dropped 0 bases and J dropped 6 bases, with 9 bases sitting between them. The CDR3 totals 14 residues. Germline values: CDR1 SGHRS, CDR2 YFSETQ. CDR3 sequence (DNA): TGCGCCAGCAGCTTGGGGGCAGGGGATGAAAAACTGTTTTTT. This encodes CASSLGAGDEKLFF.

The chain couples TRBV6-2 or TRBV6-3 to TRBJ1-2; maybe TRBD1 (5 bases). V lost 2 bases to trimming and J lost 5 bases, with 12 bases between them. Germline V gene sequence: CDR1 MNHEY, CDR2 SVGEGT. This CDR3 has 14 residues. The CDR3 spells CASSYHQGRYGYTF. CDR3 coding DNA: TGTGCCAGCAGTTACCATCAGGGTCGATATGGCTACACCTTC.

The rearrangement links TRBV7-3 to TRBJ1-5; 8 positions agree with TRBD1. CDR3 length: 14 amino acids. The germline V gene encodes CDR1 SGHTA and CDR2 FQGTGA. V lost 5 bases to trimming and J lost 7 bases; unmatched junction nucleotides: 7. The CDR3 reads CASSNRGNEQPQHF. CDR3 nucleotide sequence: TGTGCCAGCAGCAACAGGGGGAATGAGCAGCCCCAGCATTTT.

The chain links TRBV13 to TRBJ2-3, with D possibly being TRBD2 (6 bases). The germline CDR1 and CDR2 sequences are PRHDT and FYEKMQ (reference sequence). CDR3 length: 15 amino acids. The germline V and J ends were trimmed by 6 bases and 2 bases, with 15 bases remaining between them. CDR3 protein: CASRWGEKNTDTQYF. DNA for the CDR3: TGTGCCAGCAGGTGGGGGGAGAAAAACACAGATACGCAGTATTTT. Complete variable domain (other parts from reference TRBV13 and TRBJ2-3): AAGVIQSPRHLIKEKRETATLKCYPIPRHDTVYWYQQGPGQDPQFLISFYEKMQSDKGSIPDRFSAQQFSDYHSELNMSSLELGDSALYFCASRWGEKNTDTQYFGPGTRLTVL.

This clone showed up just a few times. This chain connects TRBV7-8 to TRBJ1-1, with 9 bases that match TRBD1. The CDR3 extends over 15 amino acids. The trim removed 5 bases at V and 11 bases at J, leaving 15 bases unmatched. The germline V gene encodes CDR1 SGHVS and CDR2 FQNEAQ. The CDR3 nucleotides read TGTGCCAGCAGCGAACACGGGACAGGGTATAGGTCGGCTTTCTTT. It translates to CASSEHGTGYRSAFF.

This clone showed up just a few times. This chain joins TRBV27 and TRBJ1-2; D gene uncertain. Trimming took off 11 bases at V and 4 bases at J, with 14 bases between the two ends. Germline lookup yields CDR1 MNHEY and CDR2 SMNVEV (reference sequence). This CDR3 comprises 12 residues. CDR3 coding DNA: TGTGCCGGCCGCCGGGAACCCTATGGCTACACCTTC. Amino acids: CAGRREPYGYTF.

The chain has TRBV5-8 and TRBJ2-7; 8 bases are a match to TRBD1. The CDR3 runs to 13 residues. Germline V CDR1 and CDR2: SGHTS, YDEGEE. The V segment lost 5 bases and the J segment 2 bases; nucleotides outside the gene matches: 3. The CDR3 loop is CASSKGQAYEQYF. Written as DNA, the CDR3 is TGTGCCAGCAGTAAGGGACAGGCCTACGAGCAGTACTTC.

The CDR3 spells CASSPDYGNTQYF. The CDR3 nucleotides are TGTGCCAGCAGCCCGGACTACGGCAATACGCAGTATTTT. The chain couples TRBV12-3 or TRBV12-4 to TRBJ2-3; D is possibly TRBD2 (6 bases). The CDR3 is 13 amino acids. The V end was cut by 6 bases, the J end by 7 bases, with 14 bases between.

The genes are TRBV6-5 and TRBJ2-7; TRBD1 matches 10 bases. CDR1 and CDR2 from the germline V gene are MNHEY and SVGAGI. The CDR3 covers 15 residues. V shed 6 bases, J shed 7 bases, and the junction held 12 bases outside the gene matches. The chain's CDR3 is CASSSGPDRGGEQYF. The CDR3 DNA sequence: TGTGCCAGCAGCTCTGGCCCGGACAGGGGGGGGGAGCAGTACTTC.

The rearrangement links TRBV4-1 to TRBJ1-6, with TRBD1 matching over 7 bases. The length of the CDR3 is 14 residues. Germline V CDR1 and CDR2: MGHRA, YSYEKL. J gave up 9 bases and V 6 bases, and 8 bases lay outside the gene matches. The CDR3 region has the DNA TGCGCCAGCAGTCTCACAGGGGAAGGTTCACCCCTCCACTTT. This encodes CASSLTGEGSPLHF.

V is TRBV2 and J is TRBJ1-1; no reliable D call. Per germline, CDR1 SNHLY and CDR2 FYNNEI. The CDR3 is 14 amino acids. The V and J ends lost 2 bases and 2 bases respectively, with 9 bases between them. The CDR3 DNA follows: TGTGCCAGCAGTGAAAGGCAGGCAAACACTGAAGCTTTCTTT. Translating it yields CASSERQANTEAFF. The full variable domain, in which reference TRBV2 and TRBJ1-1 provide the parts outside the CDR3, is EPEVTQTPSHQVTQMGQEVILRCVPISNHLYFYWYRQILGQKVEFLVSFYNNEISEKSEIFDDQFSVERPDGSNFTLKIRSTKLEDSAMYFCASSERQANTEAFFGQGTRLTVV.

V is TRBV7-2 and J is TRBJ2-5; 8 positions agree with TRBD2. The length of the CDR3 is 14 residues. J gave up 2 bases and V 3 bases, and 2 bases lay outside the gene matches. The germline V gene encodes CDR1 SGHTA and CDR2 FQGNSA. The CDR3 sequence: CASSFSGDQETQYF. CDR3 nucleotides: TGTGCCAGCAGCTTTAGCGGGGATCAAGAGACCCAGTACTTC.

CDR3 sequence: CASSNRNTEAFF. The CDR3 DNA reads as TGCGCCAGCAGCAACAGAAACACTGAAGCTTTCTTT. The V gene is TRBV4-1, the J gene TRBJ1-1, with no clear D. V was cut by 5 bases and J by 2 bases, with 6 bases left in between. CDR1 MGHRA and CDR2 YSYEKL come from the germline V gene. The CDR3 length is 12 residues.

Here the CDR3 DNA reads TGTGCCAGCAGCCAAGGAGGAAGTCAGCCACTTGGCTACACCTTC. Its protein product is CASSQGGSQPLGYTF. The chain carries TRBV3-1 (or the pseudogene TRBV3-2) and TRBJ1-2; D is unclear. The germline CDR1 and CDR2 sequences are LGHDT and YNNKEL (reference sequence). The length of the CDR3 is 15 residues. V shed 1 base and J shed 7 bases, with 16 bases lying between them.

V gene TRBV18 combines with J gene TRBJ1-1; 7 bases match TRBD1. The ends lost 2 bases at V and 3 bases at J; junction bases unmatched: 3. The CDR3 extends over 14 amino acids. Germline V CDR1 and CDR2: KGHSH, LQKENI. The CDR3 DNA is TGTGCCAGCTCACCAGGGGACAGCTACACTGAAGCTTTCTTT. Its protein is CASSPGDSYTEAFF.

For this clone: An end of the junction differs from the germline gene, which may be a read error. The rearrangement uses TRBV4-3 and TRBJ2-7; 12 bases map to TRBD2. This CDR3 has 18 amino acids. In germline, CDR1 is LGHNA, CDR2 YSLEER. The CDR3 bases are TGCGCCACCAGCCAAGGGCGGGCTAGCGGGGGGGGGTCCTACGAGCAGTACTTC. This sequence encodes CATSQGRASGGGSYEQYF.

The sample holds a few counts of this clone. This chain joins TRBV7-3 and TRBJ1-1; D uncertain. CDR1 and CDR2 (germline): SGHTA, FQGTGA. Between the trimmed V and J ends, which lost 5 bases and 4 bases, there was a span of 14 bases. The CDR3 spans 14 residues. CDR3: CASSPTPGSTEAFF. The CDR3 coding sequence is TGTGCCAGCAGCCCCACCCCGGGATCCACTGAAGCTTTCTTT. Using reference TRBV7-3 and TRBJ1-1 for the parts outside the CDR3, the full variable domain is GAGVSQTPSNKVTEKGKYVELRCDPISGHTALYWYRQSLGQGPEFLIYFQGTGAADDSGLPNDRFFAVRPEGSVSTLKIQRTERGDSAVYLCASSPTPGSTEAFFGQGTRLTVV.

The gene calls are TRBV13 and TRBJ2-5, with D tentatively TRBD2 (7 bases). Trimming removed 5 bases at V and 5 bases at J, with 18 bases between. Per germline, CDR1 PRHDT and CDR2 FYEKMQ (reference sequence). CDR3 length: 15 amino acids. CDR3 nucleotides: TGTGCCAGCAGCCCTCTCCGCGGGGGCCGGGAGACCCAGTACTTC. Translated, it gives CASSPLRGGRETQYF.

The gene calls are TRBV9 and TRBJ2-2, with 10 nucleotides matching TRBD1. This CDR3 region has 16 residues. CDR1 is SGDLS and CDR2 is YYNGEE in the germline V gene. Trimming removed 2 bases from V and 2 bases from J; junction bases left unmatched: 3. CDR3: CASSVTGGLNTGELFF. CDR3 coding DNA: TGTGCCAGCAGCGTGACAGGGGGCCTAAACACCGGGGAGCTGTTTTTT.

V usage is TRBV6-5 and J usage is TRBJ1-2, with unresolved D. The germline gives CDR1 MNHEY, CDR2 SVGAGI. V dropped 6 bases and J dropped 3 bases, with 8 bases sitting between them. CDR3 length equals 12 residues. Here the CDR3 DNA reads TGTGCCAGCAGCAACCGGGACTATGGCTACACCTTC. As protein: CASSNRDYGYTF.

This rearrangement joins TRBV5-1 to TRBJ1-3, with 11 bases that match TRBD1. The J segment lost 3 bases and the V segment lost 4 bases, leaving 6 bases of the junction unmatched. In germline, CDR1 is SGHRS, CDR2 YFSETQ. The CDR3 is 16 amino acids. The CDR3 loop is CASSQGQGAYGNTIYF. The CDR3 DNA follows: TGCGCCAGCAGCCAAGGACAGGGGGCATATGGAAACACCATATATTTT. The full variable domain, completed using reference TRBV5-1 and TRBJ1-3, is KAGVTQTPRYLIKTRGQQVTLSCSPISGHRSVSWYQQTPGQGLQFLFEYFSETQRNKGNFPGRFSGRQFSNSRSEMNVSTLELGDSALYLCASSQGQGAYGNTIYFGEGSWLTVV.

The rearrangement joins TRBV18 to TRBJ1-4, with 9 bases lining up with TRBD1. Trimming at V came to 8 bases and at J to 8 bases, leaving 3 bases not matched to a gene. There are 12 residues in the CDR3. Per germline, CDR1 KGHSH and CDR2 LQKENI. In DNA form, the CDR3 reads TGTGCCAGCGGGACAGGGTACGAAAAACTGTTTTTT. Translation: CASGTGYEKLFF.

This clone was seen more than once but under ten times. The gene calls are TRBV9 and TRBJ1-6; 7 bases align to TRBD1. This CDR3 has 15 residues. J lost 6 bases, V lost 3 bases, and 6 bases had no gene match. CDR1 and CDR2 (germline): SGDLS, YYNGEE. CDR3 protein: CASSAAGTANSPLHF. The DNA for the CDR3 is TGTGCCAGCAGCGCGGCCGGGACAGCTAATTCACCCCTCCACTTT. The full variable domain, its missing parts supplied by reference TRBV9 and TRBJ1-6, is DSGVTQTPKHLITATGQRVTLRCSPRSGDLSVYWYQQSLDQGLQFLIQYYNGEERAKGNILERFSAQQFPDLHSELNLSSLELGDSALYFCASSAAGTANSPLHFGNGTRLTVT.